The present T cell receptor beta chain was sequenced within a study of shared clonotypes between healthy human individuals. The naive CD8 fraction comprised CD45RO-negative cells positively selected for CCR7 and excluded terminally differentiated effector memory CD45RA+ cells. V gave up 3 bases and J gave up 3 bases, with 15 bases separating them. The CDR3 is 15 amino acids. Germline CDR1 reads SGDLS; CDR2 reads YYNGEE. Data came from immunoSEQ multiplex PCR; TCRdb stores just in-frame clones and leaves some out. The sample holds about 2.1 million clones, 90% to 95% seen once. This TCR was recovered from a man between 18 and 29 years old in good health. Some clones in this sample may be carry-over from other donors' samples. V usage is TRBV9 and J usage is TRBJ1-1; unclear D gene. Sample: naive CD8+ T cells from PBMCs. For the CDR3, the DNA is TGTGCCAGCAGCGGCGGGTCTCCAGCATACACTGAAGCTTTCTTT. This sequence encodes CASSGGSPAYTEAFF.